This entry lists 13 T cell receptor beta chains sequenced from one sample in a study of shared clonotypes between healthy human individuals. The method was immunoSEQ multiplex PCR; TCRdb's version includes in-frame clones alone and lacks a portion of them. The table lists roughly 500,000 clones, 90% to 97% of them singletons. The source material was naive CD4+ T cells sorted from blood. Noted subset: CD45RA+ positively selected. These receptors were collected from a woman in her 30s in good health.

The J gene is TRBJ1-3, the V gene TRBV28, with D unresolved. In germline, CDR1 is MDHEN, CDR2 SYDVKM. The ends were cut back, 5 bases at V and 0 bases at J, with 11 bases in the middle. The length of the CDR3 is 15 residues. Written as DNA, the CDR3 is TGTGCCAGCAGTCCCCGGGTCCTCTCTGGAAACACCATATATTTT. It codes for CASSPRVLSGNTIYF.

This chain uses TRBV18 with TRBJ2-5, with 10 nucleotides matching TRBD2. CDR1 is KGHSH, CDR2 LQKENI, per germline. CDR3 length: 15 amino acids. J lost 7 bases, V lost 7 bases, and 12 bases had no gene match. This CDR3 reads CASCRASGSFGTQYF. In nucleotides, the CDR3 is TGTGCCAGCTGCCGCGCTAGCGGGAGTTTTGGGACCCAGTACTTC.

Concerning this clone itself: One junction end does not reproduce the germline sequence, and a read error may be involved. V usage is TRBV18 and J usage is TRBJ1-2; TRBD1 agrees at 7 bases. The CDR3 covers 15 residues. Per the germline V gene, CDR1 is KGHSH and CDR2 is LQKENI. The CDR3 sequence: CASSPPGDRDSIASF. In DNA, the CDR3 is TGTGCCAGCTCACCACCGGGGGACCGGGACAGCATCGCCAGCTTC.

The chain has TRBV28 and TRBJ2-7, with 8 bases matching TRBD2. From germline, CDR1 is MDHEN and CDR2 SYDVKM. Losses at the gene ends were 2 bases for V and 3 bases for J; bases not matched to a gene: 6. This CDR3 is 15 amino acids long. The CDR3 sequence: CASSLLAGGRYEQYF. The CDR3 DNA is TGTGCCAGCAGTTTACTGGCGGGAGGACGCTACGAGCAGTACTTC.

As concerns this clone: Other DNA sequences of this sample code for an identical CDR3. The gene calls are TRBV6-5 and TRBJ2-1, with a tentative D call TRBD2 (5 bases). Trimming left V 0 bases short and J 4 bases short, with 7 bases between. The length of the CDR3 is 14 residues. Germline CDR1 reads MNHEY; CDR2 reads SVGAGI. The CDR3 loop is CASSYSTGYNEQFF. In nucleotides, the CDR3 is TGTGCCAGCAGTTACTCGACGGGGTACAATGAGCAGTTCTTC.

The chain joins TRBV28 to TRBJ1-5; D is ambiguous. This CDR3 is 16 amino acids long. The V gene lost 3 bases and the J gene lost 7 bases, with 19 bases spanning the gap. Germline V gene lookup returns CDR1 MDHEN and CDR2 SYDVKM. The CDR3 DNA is TGTGCCAGCAGTTTGCCCCGAGCCGCGAGAAAACAGCCCCAGCATTTT. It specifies CASSLPRAARKQPQHF.

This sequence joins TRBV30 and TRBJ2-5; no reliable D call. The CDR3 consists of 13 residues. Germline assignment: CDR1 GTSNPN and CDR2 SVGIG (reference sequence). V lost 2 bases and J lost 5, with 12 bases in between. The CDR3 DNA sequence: TGTGCCTGGAGTCGTACTGTGGGGGAGACCCAGTACTTC. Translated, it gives CAWSRTVGETQYF.

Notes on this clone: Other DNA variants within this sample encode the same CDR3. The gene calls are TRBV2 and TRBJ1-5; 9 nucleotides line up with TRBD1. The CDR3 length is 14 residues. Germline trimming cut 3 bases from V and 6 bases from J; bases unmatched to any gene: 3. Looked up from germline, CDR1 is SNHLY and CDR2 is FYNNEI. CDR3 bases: TGTGCCAGCAGTGAGGACAGGGGTAGTCAGCCCCAGCATTTT. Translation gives CASSEDRGSQPQHF.

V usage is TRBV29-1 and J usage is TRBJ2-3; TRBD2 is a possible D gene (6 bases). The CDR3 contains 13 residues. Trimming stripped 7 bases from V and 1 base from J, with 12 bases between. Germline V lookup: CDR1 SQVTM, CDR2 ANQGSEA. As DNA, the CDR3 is TGCAGCGAACGCGGGATAGGCACAGATACGCAGTATTTT. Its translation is CSERGIGTDTQYF.

The CDR3 DNA sequence: TGCGCCAGCAGCGGCGGGAGGTCCGCCGGGGAGCTGTTTTTT. It is translated as CASSGGRSAGELFF. The rearrangement links TRBV5-1 to TRBJ2-2, with 8 bases aligning to TRBD2. The CDR3 spans 14 residues. With V trimmed by 4 bases and J by 6 bases, 5 bases remained unmatched. Germline lookup yields CDR1 SGHRS and CDR2 YFSETQ.

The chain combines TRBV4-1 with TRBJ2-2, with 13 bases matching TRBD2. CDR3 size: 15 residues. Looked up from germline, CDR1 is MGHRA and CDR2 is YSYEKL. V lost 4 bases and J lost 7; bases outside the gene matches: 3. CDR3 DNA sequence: TGCGCCAGCAGCCTGGGACTAGCGGGGATCGGGGAGCTGTTTTTT. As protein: CASSLGLAGIGELFF.

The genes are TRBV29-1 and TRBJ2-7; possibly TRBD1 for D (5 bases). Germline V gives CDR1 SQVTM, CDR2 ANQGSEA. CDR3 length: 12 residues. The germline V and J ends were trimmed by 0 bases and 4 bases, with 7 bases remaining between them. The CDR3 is CSVEDQGYEQYF. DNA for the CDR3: TGCAGCGTTGAAGATCAGGGTTACGAGCAGTACTTC.

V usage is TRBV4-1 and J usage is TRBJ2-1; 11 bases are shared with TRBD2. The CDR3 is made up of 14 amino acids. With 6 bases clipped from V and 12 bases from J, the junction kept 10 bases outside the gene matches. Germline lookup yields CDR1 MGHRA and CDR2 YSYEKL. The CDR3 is CASSRLAGGLRQFF. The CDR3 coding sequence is TGCGCCAGCAGTCGGTTAGCGGGAGGGCTTCGGCAGTTCTTC.